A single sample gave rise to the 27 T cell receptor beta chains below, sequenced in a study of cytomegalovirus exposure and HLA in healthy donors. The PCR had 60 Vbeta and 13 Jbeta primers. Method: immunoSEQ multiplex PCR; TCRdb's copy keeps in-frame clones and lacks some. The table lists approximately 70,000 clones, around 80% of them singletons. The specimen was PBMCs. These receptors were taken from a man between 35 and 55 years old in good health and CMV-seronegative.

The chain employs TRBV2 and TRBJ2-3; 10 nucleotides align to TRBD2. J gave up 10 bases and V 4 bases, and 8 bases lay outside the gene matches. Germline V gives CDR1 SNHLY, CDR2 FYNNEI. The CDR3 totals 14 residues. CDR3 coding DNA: TGTGCCAGCAGTGGGGGACTAGCGTCCGACTCGCAGTATTTT. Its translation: CASSGGLASDSQYF.

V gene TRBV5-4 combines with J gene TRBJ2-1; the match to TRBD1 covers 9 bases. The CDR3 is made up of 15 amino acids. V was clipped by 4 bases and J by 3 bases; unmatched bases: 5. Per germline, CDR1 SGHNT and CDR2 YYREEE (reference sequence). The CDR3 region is CASSPGGQGYNEQFF. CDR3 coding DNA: TGTGCCAGCAGCCCCGGGGGACAGGGCTACAATGAGCAGTTCTTC.

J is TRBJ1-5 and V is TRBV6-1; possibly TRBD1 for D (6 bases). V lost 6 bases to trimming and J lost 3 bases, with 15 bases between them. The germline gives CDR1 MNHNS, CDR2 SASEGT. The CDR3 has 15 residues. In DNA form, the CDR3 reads TGTGCCAGCAGCGCCCCCAGGGGTAACAATCAGCCCCAGCATTTT. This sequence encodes CASSAPRGNNQPQHF.

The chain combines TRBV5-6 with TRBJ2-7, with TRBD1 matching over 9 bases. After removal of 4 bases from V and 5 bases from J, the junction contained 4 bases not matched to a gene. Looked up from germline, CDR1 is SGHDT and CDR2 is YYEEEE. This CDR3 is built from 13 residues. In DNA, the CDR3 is TGTGCCAGCAGCGTGGGACAGGGAAACGAGCAGTACTTC. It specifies CASSVGQGNEQYF.

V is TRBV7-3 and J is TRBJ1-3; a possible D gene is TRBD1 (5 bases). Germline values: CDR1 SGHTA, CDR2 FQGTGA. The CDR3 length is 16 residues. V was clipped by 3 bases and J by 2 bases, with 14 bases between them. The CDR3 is CASSLGSQGTGNTIYF. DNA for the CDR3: TGTGCCAGCAGCTTGGGGTCCCAGGGAACTGGAAACACCATATATTTT.

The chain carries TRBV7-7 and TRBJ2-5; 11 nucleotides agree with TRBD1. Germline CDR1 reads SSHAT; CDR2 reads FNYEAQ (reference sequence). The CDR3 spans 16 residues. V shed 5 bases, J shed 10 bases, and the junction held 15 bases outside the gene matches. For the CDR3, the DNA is TGTGCCAGCAGCCCCTCATTCGGACAGGGGGCTTGGGGCCAGTACTTC. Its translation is CASSPSFGQGAWGQYF.

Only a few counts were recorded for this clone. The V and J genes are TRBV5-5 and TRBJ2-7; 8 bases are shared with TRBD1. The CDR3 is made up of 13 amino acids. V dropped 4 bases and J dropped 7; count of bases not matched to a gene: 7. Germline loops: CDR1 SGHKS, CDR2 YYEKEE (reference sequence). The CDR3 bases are TGTGCCAGCAGCCTGACAGGGGTTGGAGAGCAGTACTTC. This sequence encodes CASSLTGVGEQYF.

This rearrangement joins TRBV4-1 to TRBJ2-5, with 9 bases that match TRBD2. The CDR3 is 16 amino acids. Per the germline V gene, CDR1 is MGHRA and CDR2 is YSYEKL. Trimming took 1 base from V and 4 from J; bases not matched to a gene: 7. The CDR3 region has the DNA TGCGCCAGCAGCCAAGCTTGGCGGGGGGGCTCAGAGACCCAGTACTTC. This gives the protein CASSQAWRGGSETQYF.

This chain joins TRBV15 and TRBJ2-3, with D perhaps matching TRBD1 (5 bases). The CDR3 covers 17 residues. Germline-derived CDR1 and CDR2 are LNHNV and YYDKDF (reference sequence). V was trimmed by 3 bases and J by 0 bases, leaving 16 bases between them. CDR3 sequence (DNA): TGTGCCACCAGCAGGGATCGACAGACCTTGAGCACAGATACGCAGTATTTT. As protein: CATSRDRQTLSTDTQYF.

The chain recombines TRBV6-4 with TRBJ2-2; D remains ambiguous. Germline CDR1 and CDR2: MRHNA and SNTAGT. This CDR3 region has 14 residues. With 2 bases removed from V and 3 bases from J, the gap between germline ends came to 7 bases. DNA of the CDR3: TGTGCCAGCAGTGACGAGCTATACACCGGGGAGCTGTTTTTT. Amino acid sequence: CASSDELYTGELFF.

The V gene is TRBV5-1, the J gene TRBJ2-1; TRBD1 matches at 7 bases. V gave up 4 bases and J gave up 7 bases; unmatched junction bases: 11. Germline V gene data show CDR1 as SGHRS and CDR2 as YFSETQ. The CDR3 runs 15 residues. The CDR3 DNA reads TGCGCCAGCAGCCGGATACCCCAGACAGGGAATGAGCAGTTCTTC. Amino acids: CASSRIPQTGNEQFF.

The chain's CDR3 is CASSRAGGTYEQYF. The CDR3 DNA is TGTGCCAGCAGCCGAGCGGGAGGGACCTACGAGCAGTACTTC. The genes are TRBV6-1 and TRBJ2-7; 10 bases map to TRBD2. V lost 6 bases, J lost 2 bases, and 4 bases stayed unmatched. The CDR3 sequence is 14 residues long. CDR1 and CDR2 from the germline V gene are MNHNS and SASEGT.

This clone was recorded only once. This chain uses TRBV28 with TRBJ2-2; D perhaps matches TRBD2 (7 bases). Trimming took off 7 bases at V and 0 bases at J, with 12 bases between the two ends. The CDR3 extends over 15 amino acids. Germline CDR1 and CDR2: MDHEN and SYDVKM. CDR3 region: CASMRGGPNTGELFF. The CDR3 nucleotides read TGTGCCAGCATGAGGGGGGGGCCGAACACCGGGGAGCTGTTTTTT. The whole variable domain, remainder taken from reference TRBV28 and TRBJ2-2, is DVKVTQSSRYLVKRTGEKVFLECVQDMDHENMFWYRQDPGLGLRLIYFSYDVKMKEKGDIPEGYSVSREKKERFSLILESASTNQTSMYLCASMRGGPNTGELFFGEGSRLTVL.

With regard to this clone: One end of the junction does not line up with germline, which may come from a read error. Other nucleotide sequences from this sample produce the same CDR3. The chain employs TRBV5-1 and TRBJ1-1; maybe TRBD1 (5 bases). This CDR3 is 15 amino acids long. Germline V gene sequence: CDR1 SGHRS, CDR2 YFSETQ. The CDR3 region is CASSLSNRMNTEAFF. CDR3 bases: TGCGCCAGCAGCTTGTCGAACAGGATGAACACTGAGGCTTTCTTT.

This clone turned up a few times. The CDR3 reads CASSVSGGSSYNEQFF. CDR3 nucleotide sequence: TGCGCCAGCAGCGTAAGCGGGGGGTCCTCCTACAATGAGCAGTTCTTC. This chain links TRBV5-1 with TRBJ2-1; 9 bases line up with TRBD2. After removal of 4 bases from V and 0 bases from J, the junction contained 5 bases not matched to a gene. Germline assignment: CDR1 SGHRS and CDR2 YFSETQ. This CDR3 has 16 residues.

CDR3 loop: CASDPEGSGIQYF. In DNA, the CDR3 is TGTGCCAGTGACCCGGAGGGGAGCGGCATTCAGTACTTC. J is TRBJ2-4 and V is TRBV6-1; weak D call: TRBD2 (6 bases). V was trimmed by 9 bases and J by 9 bases, leaving 18 bases between them. Germline loops: CDR1 MNHNS, CDR2 SASEGT. The CDR3 consists of 13 residues.

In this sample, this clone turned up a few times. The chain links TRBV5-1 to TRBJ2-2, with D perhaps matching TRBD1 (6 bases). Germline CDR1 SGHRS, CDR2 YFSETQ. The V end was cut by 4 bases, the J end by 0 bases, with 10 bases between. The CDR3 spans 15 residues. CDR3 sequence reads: CASSEQGSNTGELFF. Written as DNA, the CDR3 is TGCGCCAGCAGCGAACAGGGTTCGAACACCGGGGAGCTGTTTTTT.

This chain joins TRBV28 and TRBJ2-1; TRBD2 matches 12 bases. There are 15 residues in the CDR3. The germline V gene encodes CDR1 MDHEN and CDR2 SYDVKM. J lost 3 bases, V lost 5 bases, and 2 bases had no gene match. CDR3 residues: CASSLAGGFYNEQFF. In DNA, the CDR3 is TGTGCCAGCAGTCTAGCGGGAGGGTTCTACAATGAGCAGTTCTTC.

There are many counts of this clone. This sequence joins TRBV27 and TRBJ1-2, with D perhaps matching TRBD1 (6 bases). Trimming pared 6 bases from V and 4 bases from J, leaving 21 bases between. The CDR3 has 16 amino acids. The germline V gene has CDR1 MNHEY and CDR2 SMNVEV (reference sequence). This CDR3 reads CASRTCRDRLGYGYTF. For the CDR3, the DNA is TGTGCCAGCAGGACGTGCCGTGACAGGCTAGGCTATGGCTACACCTTC.

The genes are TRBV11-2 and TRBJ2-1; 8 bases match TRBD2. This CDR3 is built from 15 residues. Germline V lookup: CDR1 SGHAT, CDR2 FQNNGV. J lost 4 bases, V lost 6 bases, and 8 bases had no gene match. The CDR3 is CASRPGRGQYNEQFF. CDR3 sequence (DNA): TGTGCCAGCAGGCCCGGGAGGGGCCAGTACAATGAGCAGTTCTTC.

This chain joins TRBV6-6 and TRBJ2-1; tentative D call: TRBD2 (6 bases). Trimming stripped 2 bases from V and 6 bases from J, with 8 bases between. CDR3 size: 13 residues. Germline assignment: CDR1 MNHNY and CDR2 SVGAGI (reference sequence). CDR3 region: CASSYLGGNEQFF. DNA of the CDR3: TGTGCCAGCAGTTACCTGGGGGGCAATGAGCAGTTCTTC.

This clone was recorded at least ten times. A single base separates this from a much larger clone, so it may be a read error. The CDR3 region is CASSLTGYEQYF. As DNA, the CDR3 is TGTGCCAGCAGCTTAACAGGCTACGAGCAGTACTTC. The chain combines TRBV7-6 with TRBJ2-7, with D tentatively TRBD1 (5 bases). V lost 2 bases and J lost 3, with 5 bases in between. This CDR3 comprises 12 residues. From germline, CDR1 is SGHVS and CDR2 FNYEAQ.

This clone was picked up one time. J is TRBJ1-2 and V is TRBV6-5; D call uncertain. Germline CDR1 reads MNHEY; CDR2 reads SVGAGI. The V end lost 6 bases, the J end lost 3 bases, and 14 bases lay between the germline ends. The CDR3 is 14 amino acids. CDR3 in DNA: TGTGCCAGCAGCTCTTTCCGAGGTGACTATGGCTACACCTTC. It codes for CASSSFRGDYGYTF.

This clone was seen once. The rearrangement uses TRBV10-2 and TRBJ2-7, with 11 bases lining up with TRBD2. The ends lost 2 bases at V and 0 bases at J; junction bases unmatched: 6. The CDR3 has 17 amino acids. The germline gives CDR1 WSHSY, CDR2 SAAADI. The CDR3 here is CASSEPRTSGPSYEQYF. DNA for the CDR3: TGCGCCAGCAGTGAGCCAAGGACTAGCGGGCCCTCCTACGAGCAGTACTTC.

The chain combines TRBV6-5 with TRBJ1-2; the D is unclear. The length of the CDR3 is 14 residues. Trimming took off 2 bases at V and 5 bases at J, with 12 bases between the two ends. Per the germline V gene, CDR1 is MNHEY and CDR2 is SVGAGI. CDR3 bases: TGTGCCAGCAGTTACACGGGAACGCCTTATGGCTACACCTTC. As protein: CASSYTGTPYGYTF.

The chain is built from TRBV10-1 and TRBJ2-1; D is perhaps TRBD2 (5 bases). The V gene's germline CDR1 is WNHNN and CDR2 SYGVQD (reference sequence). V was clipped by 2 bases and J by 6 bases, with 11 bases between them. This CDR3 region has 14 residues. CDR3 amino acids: CASSEAGRGNEQFF. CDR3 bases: TGCGCCAGCAGTGAGGCTGGACGGGGCAATGAGCAGTTCTTC.

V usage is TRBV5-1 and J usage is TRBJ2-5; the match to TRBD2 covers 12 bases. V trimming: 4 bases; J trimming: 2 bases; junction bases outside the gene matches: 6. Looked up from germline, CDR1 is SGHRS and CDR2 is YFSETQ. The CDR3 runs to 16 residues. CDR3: CASSDPLAGGQETQYF. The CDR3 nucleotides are TGCGCCAGCAGCGACCCTCTAGCGGGAGGGCAAGAGACCCAGTACTTC.